The rows below give T cell receptor beta chains drawn from one sample of a study of T cells in Graves' hyperthyroidism and ophthalmopathy. TCRdb recomputed calls from the multiplex PCR reads with MiXCR, one row per CDR3 protein. The sample includes about 840,000 distinct CDR3 sequences, roughly 40% seen only once; the top ten take approximately 8.7%. Sequenced material: blood. Receptor source: a man between 18 and 29 years old with Graves' hyperthyroidism. CDR3s include the opening cysteine and the closing phenylalanine or tryptophan. Fields, in order: V gene, J gene, D gene, clone size, CDR3 protein, CDR3 DNA. D genes are given only for firm matches. Clone size, where shown, is once, few, many, or a class for clones that have expanded.

TRBV10-3,TRBJ1-1,NA,many,CAISESNKANTEAFF,TGTGCCATCAGTGAGTCTAACAAGGCGAACACTGAAGCTTTCTTT
TRBV7-9,TRBJ2-2,NA,NA,CASSLSRTISGELFF,TGTGCCAGCAGCTTATCGCGAACCATTTCCGGGGAGCTGTTTTTT
TRBV19,TRBJ1-3,NA,NA,CASSPVGEFGNTIYF,TGTGCCAGTAGTCCAGTAGGGGAGTTTGGAAACACCATATATTTT
TRBV6-6,TRBJ1-5,TRBD1,NA,CATETGISNQPQHF,TGTGCCACCGAGACAGGGATATCGAATCAGCCCCAGCATTTT
TRBV11-2,TRBJ2-2,TRBD2,NA,CASSPGLAGGSKSGELFF,TGTGCCAGCAGCCCAGGACTAGCGGGAGGGTCGAAGTCCGGGGAGCTGTTTTTT
TRBV19,TRBJ2-7,TRBD1,NA,CATASQDRGVLEQYF,TGTGCCACCGCCAGCCAAGACAGGGGAGTACTGGAGCAGTACTTC
TRBV10-2,TRBJ1-2,NA,NA,CASSVGPEGYGYTF,TGCGCCAGCAGTGTCGGCCCAGAAGGGTATGGCTACACCTTC
TRBV11-2,TRBJ2-2,NA,NA,CASSTWDTGELFF,TGTGCCAGCAGCACCTGGGATACCGGGGAGCTGTTTTTT
TRBV7-2,TRBJ2-3,NA,NA,CASSLGLVADTQYF,TGTGCCAGCAGCTTGGGCCTTGTGGCAGATACGCAGTATTTT
TRBV5-6,TRBJ1-5,NA,many,CASSFGAGNQPQHF,TGTGCCAGCAGCTTCGGTGCGGGCAATCAGCCCCAGCATTTT
TRBV2,TRBJ2-3,NA,once,CATPTGSTDTQYF,TGTGCCACCCCTACAGGGAGCACAGATACGCAGTATTTT
TRBV10-3,TRBJ2-5,TRBD1,NA,CAISGGSRDREETQYF,TGTGCCATCAGTGGAGGGAGCCGGGACAGGGAAGAGACCCAGTACTTC
TRBV5-1,TRBJ2-7,TRBD2,NA,CASSPRGDSYEQYF,TGCGCCAGCAGCCCCCGGGGGGACTCCTACGAGCAGTACTTC
TRBV11-3,TRBJ1-2,TRBD1,many,CASSDARGTTFGYTF,TGTGCCAGCAGCGACGCCAGGGGGACGACTTTTGGCTACACCTTC
TRBV20-1,TRBJ2-7,NA,many,CGSETRDYEQYF,TGCGGTTCTGAAACGCGCGACTACGAGCAGTACTTC
TRBV7-8,TRBJ1-5,NA,NA,CASSNGGGPNQPQHF,TGTGCCAGCAGCAACGGTGGGGGACCCAATCAGCCCCAGCATTTT
TRBV2,TRBJ1-2,TRBD1,NA,CASSLGQGGNYGYTF,TGTGCCAGCAGCTTAGGACAGGGGGGGAACTATGGCTACACCTTC
TRBV7-8,TRBJ2-7,TRBD2,NA,CASSQATGGGYYEQYF,TGCGCCAGCAGCCAGGCTACGGGAGGGGGTTACTACGAGCAGTACTTC
TRBV10-3,TRBJ2-2,TRBD2,few,CAISGAPGLALNTGELFF,TGTGCCATCAGTGGAGCACCGGGACTAGCACTGAACACCGGGGAGCTGTTTTTT